This entry concerns a single T cell receptor beta chain. This specimen comes from a study of control samples from healthy donors and cancer patients. The CDR3 contains 13 residues. Germline CDR1 SEHNR, CDR2 FQNEAQ (reference sequence). V was pared by 2 bases and J by 8 bases, with 12 bases between. Repertoires were generated with immunoSEQ multiplex PCR, while TCRdb's copy carries only in-frame clones and drops some. The sample has more than 95,000 clones; roughly 87% are singletons. V is TRBV7-9 and J is TRBJ1-1; no reliable D call. The sequence derives from a man between 18 and 29 years old in good health. Sequencing was done on a sample of blood. CDR3 DNA: TGTGCCAGCAGCTTATTACAAGACCGGGAAGCTTTCTTT. This sequence encodes CASSLLQDREAFF.